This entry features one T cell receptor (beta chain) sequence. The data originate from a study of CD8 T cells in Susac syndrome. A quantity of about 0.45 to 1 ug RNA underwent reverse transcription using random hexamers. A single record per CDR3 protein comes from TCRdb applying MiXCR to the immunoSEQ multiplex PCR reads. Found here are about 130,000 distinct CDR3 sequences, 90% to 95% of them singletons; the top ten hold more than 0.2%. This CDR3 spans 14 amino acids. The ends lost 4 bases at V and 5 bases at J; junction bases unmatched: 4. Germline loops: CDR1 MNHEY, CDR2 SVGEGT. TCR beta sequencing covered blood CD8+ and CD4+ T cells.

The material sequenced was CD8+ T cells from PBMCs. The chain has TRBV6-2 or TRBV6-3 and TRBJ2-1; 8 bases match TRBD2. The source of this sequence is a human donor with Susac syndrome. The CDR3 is CASSLAGNHNEQFF. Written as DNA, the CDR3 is TGTGCCAGCAGTTTAGCGGGAAACCACAATGAGCAGTTCTTC.